The entry below describes one T cell receptor (beta chain). Its matching antigen is unknown. This sample was taken from a study of cytomegalovirus exposure and HLA in healthy donors. Study-wide results and caveats: Judged likely to be a sequencing artifact was a cluster of highly shared sequence variants. Rarity marked most TCR sequences, yet some public TCRs occurred in many donors.

Germline V gene data show CDR1 as MNHEY and CDR2 as SVGAGI. There are 15 residues in the CDR3. V dropped 6 bases and J dropped 0; count of bases not matched to a gene: 1. Researchers ran the PCR with 60 Vbeta and 13 Jbeta primers. TCRdb's copy holds only in-frame clones and misses some; the assay was immunoSEQ multiplex PCR. The sample records more than 95,000 clones, approximately 80% being singletons. Material: PBMCs. The chain couples TRBV6-5 to TRBJ2-2; 10 bases fit TRBD1. The sequence derives from a man in his forties in good health and CMV-seronegative. The CDR3 is CASRGQGANTGELFF. The CDR3 DNA reads as TGTGCCAGCAGAGGACAGGGGGCGAACACCGGGGAGCTGTTTTTT.